The 26 T cell receptor beta chains below were found in one sample sequenced in a study of T cell repertoires in cytomegalovirus infection. What these receptors recognize is not known. TCRdb reprocessed the reads with MiXCR, giving one entry per CDR3 protein. The sample contains 750,000 to 900,000 distinct CDR3 sequences, 29% of which appear only once. The material was cultured CD8+ T cells from PBMCs, obtained from culture after CMV antigen stimulation. The receptors shown here come from a human donor in good health (CMV status not recorded). Some clones in this sample may be carry-over from other donors' samples.

This clonotype was seen repeatedly, ten times or more. CDR3 protein: CASSLSGQGWNYGYTF. DNA of the CDR3: TGTGCCAGCAGCTTAAGCGGACAGGGATGGAACTATGGCTACACCTTC. The chain is built from TRBV7-2 and TRBJ1-2, with 8 bases matching TRBD1. The junction had 7 bases not matched to a gene; V was cut back by 2 bases and J by 2 bases. The CDR3 is made up of 16 amino acids. In germline, CDR1 is SGHTA, CDR2 FQGNSA.

This clonotype was counted between two and nine times. This chain links TRBV6-5 with TRBJ2-2; 11 bases fit TRBD1. With V trimmed by 7 bases and J by 7 bases, 8 bases remained unmatched. The CDR3 has 15 residues. In germline, CDR1 is MNHEY, CDR2 SVGAGI. The CDR3 DNA reads TGTGCCAGCATCGGACAGGGGGCGATGGGCGGGGAGCTGTTTTTT. Translating it yields CASIGQGAMGGELFF.

V gene TRBV4-3 combines with J gene TRBJ1-5, with D unclear. Germline CDR1 is LGHNA and CDR2 is YSLEER. The CDR3 is made up of 15 amino acids. V was trimmed by 2 bases and J by 1 base, leaving 9 bases between them. CDR3: CASSQLQSSNQPQHF. The DNA of the CDR3 is TGCGCCAGCAGCCAACTACAGAGCAGCAATCAGCCCCAGCATTTT.

This clonotype appeared a few times. The chain uses TRBV28 and TRBJ1-1; the match to TRBD1 covers 7 bases. V lost 4 bases and J lost 4; bases outside the gene matches: 12. The CDR3 has 16 amino acids. Germline V CDR1 and CDR2: MDHEN, SYDVKM. DNA for the CDR3: TGTGCCAGCAGTTCCAGACAGGGCTGGTCGGGCACTGAAGCTTTCTTT. It specifies CASSSRQGWSGTEAFF.

The chain uses TRBV5-4 and TRBJ1-2; D uncertain. Trimming took 1 base from V and 5 from J, leaving 15 bases between them. Germline CDR1 is SGHNT and CDR2 is YYREEE (reference sequence). This CDR3 is 15 amino acids long. DNA of the CDR3: TGTGCCAGCAGCTTGACCCCCAGAGGAGTATATGGCTACACCTTC. Protein product: CASSLTPRGVYGYTF.

The chain couples TRBV27 to TRBJ1-2; D ambiguous. The CDR3 consists of 13 residues. The germline V gene has CDR1 MNHEY and CDR2 SMNVEV (reference sequence). The germline V and J ends were trimmed by 1 base and 5 bases, with 8 bases remaining between them. The CDR3 region has the DNA TGTGCCAGCAGTTTATTTGGGAGTTATGGCTACACCTTC. This encodes CASSLFGSYGYTF.

The rearrangement uses TRBV2 and TRBJ1-5, with D possibly being TRBD1 (5 bases). The CDR3 runs 13 residues. In germline, CDR1 is SNHLY, CDR2 FYNNEI. Trimming pared 6 bases from V and 0 bases from J, leaving 6 bases between. The CDR3, as DNA: TGTGCCAGCAGGACAGTTAGCAATCAGCCCCAGCATTTT. It translates to CASRTVSNQPQHF.

A note on this clonotype: The junction departs from the called germline gene at one end, perhaps through a read error. This CDR3 is CSATGGSYNDQFF. DNA for the CDR3: TGCAGCGCGACAGGGGGCTCCTACAATGATCAGTTCTTC. V and J are TRBV29-1 and TRBJ2-1; 10 bases fit TRBD1. The CDR3 consists of 13 residues. Per the germline V gene, CDR1 is SQVTM and CDR2 is ANQGSEA.

The sample holds a few counts of this clonotype. The chain carries TRBV27 and TRBJ2-1, with D maybe TRBD1 (6 bases). CDR1 MNHEY and CDR2 SMNVEV come from the germline V gene (reference sequence). The ends were cut back, 5 bases at V and 9 bases at J, with 11 bases in the middle. The CDR3 length is 12 residues. The CDR3 here is CASSHTGLEQFF. The CDR3 bases are TGTGCCAGCAGTCATACAGGGCTTGAGCAGTTCTTC.

The chain couples TRBV20-1 to TRBJ1-5, with 7 bases matching TRBD1. CDR3 length: 14 amino acids. With 2 bases clipped from V and 9 bases from J, the junction kept 10 bases outside the gene matches. CDR1 and CDR2 (germline): DFQATT, SNEGSKA (reference sequence). The CDR3 spells CSARRGDSQGPQHF. The CDR3, as DNA: TGCAGTGCTAGAAGGGGGGACAGCCAGGGGCCCCAGCATTTT.

V usage is TRBV27 and J usage is TRBJ2-2, with 12 bases identical to TRBD2. The CDR3 is 17 amino acids. Germline CDR1 and CDR2: MNHEY and SMNVEV (reference sequence). J gave up 4 bases and V 2 bases, and 5 bases lay outside the gene matches. Here the CDR3 DNA reads TGTGCCAGCAGTTTACTAGCGGGGGGGCTCGGCACCGGGGAGCTGTTTTTT. The encoded protein is CASSLLAGGLGTGELFF.

This clonotype has only a few counts. This chain uses TRBV7-9 with TRBJ1-2; D is unresolved. CDR3 length: 14 residues. Trimming took 10 bases from V and 0 from J, leaving 15 bases between them. Germline CDR1 and CDR2: SEHNR and FQNEAQ (reference sequence). The CDR3 sequence is CATPDRKPNYGYTF. The CDR3 DNA follows: TGTGCCACCCCAGACCGTAAGCCTAACTATGGCTACACCTTC.

The chain carries TRBV29-1 and TRBJ2-5; D possibly corresponds to TRBD2 (6 bases). This CDR3 has 14 amino acids. Looked up from germline, CDR1 is SQVTM and CDR2 is ANQGSEA. V lost 0 bases to trimming and J lost 4 bases, with 12 bases between them. In DNA, the CDR3 is TGCAGCGTTGAAGAGGGGAGGATGGGAGAGACCCAGTACTTC. Protein product: CSVEEGRMGETQYF.

This clonotype has more than one count but fewer than ten. V gene TRBV28 combines with J gene TRBJ1-5; TRBD1 matches at 8 bases. This CDR3 has 16 amino acids. CDR1 MDHEN and CDR2 SYDVKM come from the germline V gene. Unmatched junction bases numbered 10, after V lost 3 bases and J lost 6 bases. The CDR3 region has the DNA TGTGCCAGCAGTTTTGTCCAACAGGGGGGGAGTCAGCCCCAGCATTTT. Protein sequence: CASSFVQQGGSQPQHF.

This clonotype has a handful of counts. This chain uses TRBV6-1 with TRBJ2-2; D unclear. The germline V gene has CDR1 MNHNS and CDR2 SASEGT. The CDR3 covers 14 residues. Trimming left V 3 bases short and J 3 bases short, with 8 bases between. The CDR3 DNA follows: TGTGCCAGCAGTGACCAACCATACACCGGGGAGCTGTTTTTT. It is translated as CASSDQPYTGELFF.

The chain carries TRBV29-1 and TRBJ2-1; tentatively, D is TRBD1 (6 bases). Germline values: CDR1 SQVTM, CDR2 ANQGSEA. The CDR3 runs to 15 residues. The V and J ends lost 6 bases and 5 bases respectively, with 20 bases between them. The DNA for the CDR3 is TGCAGCGTCCTTCGTGGGGGCTACGGGAACAATGAGCAGTTCTTC. Residues: CSVLRGGYGNNEQFF.

This clonotype was found a few times. CDR3 residues: CASSGGRWEGTEAFF. The CDR3 DNA reads as TGCGCCAGCAGCGGAGGTAGGTGGGAAGGGACTGAAGCTTTCTTT. The V gene is TRBV4-1, the J gene TRBJ1-1; D is unresolved. V gave up 5 bases and J gave up 5 bases, with 18 bases separating them. Per germline, CDR1 MGHRA and CDR2 YSYEKL. This CDR3 is 15 amino acids long.

V usage is TRBV19 and J usage is TRBJ1-5, with no clear D. Germline CDR1 is LNHDA and CDR2 is SQIVND (reference sequence). The CDR3 sequence is 13 residues long. Trimming removed 3 bases from V and 3 bases from J, with 6 bases in between. CDR3 nucleotides: TGTGCCAGTAGTATCTGGTCCAATCAGCCCCAGCATTTT. Amino acids: CASSIWSNQPQHF.

This clonotype appeared many times. V is TRBV19 and J is TRBJ1-1; 7 nucleotides align to TRBD1. CDR1 and CDR2 (germline): LNHDA, SQIVND (reference sequence). The CDR3 contains 14 residues. Trimming removed 3 bases from V and 4 bases from J; junction bases left unmatched: 5. CDR3 bases: TGTGCCAGTAGTATTCGGGGACAGCTCACTGAAGCTTTCTTT. The encoded protein is CASSIRGQLTEAFF.

The table lists this clonotype with a few counts. This rearrangement joins TRBV6-6 to TRBJ2-7; weak D call: TRBD2 (6 bases). Germline loops: CDR1 MNHNY, CDR2 SVGAGI (reference sequence). V was trimmed by 0 bases and J by 7 bases, leaving 19 bases between them. The CDR3 loop spans 16 amino acids. The CDR3 nucleotides read TGTGCCAGCAGTTACTCTATCGGTGGGGGAGGTGAGGAGCAGTACGTC. Amino acid sequence: CASSYSIGGGGEEQYV.

This clonotype came up a few times. The V call is TRBV6-5, the J call TRBJ1-3; possibly TRBD1 for D (5 bases). V shed 7 bases and J shed 3 bases, with 13 bases lying between them. The V gene's germline CDR1 is MNHEY and CDR2 SVGAGI. The CDR3 consists of 14 residues. The CDR3 loop reads CASTPGGFGNTIYF. DNA for the CDR3: TGTGCCAGCACCCCCGGGGGGTTTGGAAACACCATATATTTT.

The table lists this clonotype with a few counts. The V call is TRBV6-8, the J call TRBJ1-1; possibly TRBD1 for D (6 bases). The CDR3 extends over 16 amino acids. V lost 1 base, J lost 4 bases, and 16 bases lay in between. Looked up from germline, CDR1 is MNHGY and CDR2 is SAAAGT. CDR3 in DNA: TGTGCCAGCAGTTACTTCAGACAGGACCGACCCACTGAAGCTTTCTTT. Encoded protein: CASSYFRQDRPTEAFF.

This clonotype was picked up many times. The chain uses TRBV7-9 and TRBJ2-1, with 12 positions matching TRBD2. Germline V CDR1 and CDR2: SEHNR, FQNEAQ (reference sequence). There are 15 residues in the CDR3. The J segment lost 3 bases and the V segment lost 7 bases, leaving 4 bases of the junction unmatched. The CDR3 here is CASIKTSGGYNEQFF. DNA of the CDR3: TGTGCCAGCATCAAGACTAGCGGGGGCTACAATGAGCAGTTCTTC.

The chain couples TRBV5-6 to TRBJ1-2, with 8 bases fitting TRBD1. The junction had 4 bases not matched to a gene; V was cut back by 2 bases and J by 4 bases. In germline, CDR1 is SGHDT, CDR2 YYEEEE. CDR3 size: 14 residues. CDR3 amino acids: CASSFQGASYGYTF. The CDR3 DNA is TGTGCCAGCAGCTTTCAGGGGGCTAGCTATGGCTACACCTTC.

This clonotype was recorded many times. This sequence joins TRBV7-8 and TRBJ2-7; D unresolved. Germline V gene sequence: CDR1 SGHVS, CDR2 FQNEAQ. CDR3 length: 13 residues. Trimming stripped 1 base from V and 3 bases from J, with 7 bases between. In DNA form, the CDR3 reads TGTGCCAGCAGCTTAGAGTCCATCTACGAGCAGTACGTC. Translating it yields CASSLESIYEQYV.

The chain combines TRBV19 with TRBJ1-5; D uncertain. Germline values: CDR1 LNHDA, CDR2 SQIVND (reference sequence). The CDR3 runs 19 residues. V was trimmed by 3 bases and J by 0 bases, leaving 21 bases between them. In DNA form, the CDR3 reads TGTGCCAGTAGTATGTATTTACGGCGGGAAGGGTATAGCAATCAGCCCCAGCATTTT. Its protein is CASSMYLRREGYSNQPQHF.